Shown below are 25 T cell receptor beta chains from a single sample sequenced in a study of PD-1 blockade in classical Hodgkin lymphoma. The time point is: cycle 4 day 1 (C4D1), after five to seven weeks of nivolumab. Following autologous stem cell transplantation, relapse occurred in every patient, and exposure to brentuximab vedotin varied. Purified CD4+ T cells were obtained from thawed PBMCs through magnetic negative selection. The protocol was immunoSEQ multiplex PCR, while the TCRdb copy is restricted to in-frame clones and leaves out a portion. The data show tens of thousands of clones, about 80% seen once. The material sequenced was CD4+ T cells from blood, taken before the fourth cycle of nivolumab. All receptors come from a human donor with classical Hodgkin lymphoma.

This chain joins TRBV5-1 and TRBJ2-1; 7 bases agree with TRBD1. The CDR3 is made up of 19 amino acids. J gave up 3 bases and V 1 base, and 16 bases lay outside the gene matches. Germline values: CDR1 SGHRS, CDR2 YFSETQ. CDR3: CASSLIRTGSLSDYNEQFF. The DNA for the CDR3 is TGCGCCAGCAGCTTGATTCGGACAGGAAGTCTATCAGACTACAATGAGCAGTTCTTC.

V gene TRBV9 combines with J gene TRBJ2-5, with D possibly TRBD1 on 5 matching bases. Trimming removed 4 bases at V and 1 base at J, with 11 bases between. Germline V gives CDR1 SGDLS, CDR2 YYNGEE. This CDR3 region has 14 residues. The CDR3 spells CASSKDIIQETQYF. The CDR3 DNA reads TGTGCCAGCAGCAAGGACATTATCCAAGAGACCCAGTACTTC.

In its sample, this clone was seen once. In nucleotides, the CDR3 is TGTGCCAGCAGCTCCCCTTGGGCTTCGATGGCCACCGGGGAGCTGTTTTTT. It yields the protein CASSSPWASMATGELFF. The chain combines TRBV7-9 with TRBJ2-2; no clear D gene. The germline gives CDR1 SEHNR, CDR2 FQNEAQ (reference sequence). Trimming removed 4 bases at V and 4 bases at J, with 19 bases between. The CDR3 runs to 17 residues.

The genes are TRBV6-5 and TRBJ2-2; D remains ambiguous. This CDR3 is 12 amino acids long. V lost 8 bases, J lost 7 bases, and 11 bases lay in between. CDR1 is MNHEY and CDR2 is SVGAGI in the germline V gene. The chain's CDR3 is CASRGRVGELFF. The CDR3 coding sequence is TGTGCCAGCCGAGGAAGGGTCGGGGAGCTGTTTTTT.

This sequence joins TRBV6-5 and TRBJ1-2; D is perhaps TRBD1 (5 bases). The CDR3 has 13 amino acids. Germline V gives CDR1 MNHEY, CDR2 SVGAGI. V was shortened by 4 bases and J by 3 bases, with 9 bases between the two germline ends. The CDR3 sequence: CASSSGTYYGYTF. In nucleotides, the CDR3 is TGTGCCAGCAGTTCCGGGACTTACTATGGCTACACCTTC.

This chain joins TRBV19 and TRBJ2-2, with D tentatively TRBD1 (5 bases). Between the trimmed V and J ends, which lost 4 bases and 6 bases, there was a span of 9 bases. CDR3 size: 13 residues. The V gene's germline CDR1 is LNHDA and CDR2 SQIVND (reference sequence). CDR3 nucleotides: TGTGCCAGTAGTACAGGGATCGCCGGGGAGCTGTTTTTT. Translating it yields CASSTGIAGELFF.

This chain uses TRBV5-1 with TRBJ1-5; D perhaps matches TRBD1 (5 bases). V gave up 4 bases and J gave up 0 bases, with 11 bases separating them. Germline CDR1 reads SGHRS; CDR2 reads YFSETQ. The CDR3 extends over 15 amino acids. The CDR3 region is CASSLGGVSNQPQHF. The CDR3 DNA is TGCGCCAGCAGCCTAGGAGGGGTTAGCAATCAGCCCCAGCATTTT.

The chain links TRBV27 to TRBJ1-6; D gene ambiguous. The CDR3 extends over 12 amino acids. Germline CDR1 MNHEY, CDR2 SMNVEV (reference sequence). V lost 6 bases and J lost 7, with 7 bases in between. CDR3 in amino acids: CASSAMNSPLHF. CDR3 nucleotide sequence: TGTGCCAGCAGCGCAATGAATTCACCCCTCCACTTT.

V is TRBV5-8 and J is TRBJ2-3; the D gene could be TRBD1 or TRBD2 (5 bases each). V was shortened by 4 bases and J by 2 bases, with 17 bases between the two germline ends. Germline CDR1 reads SGHTS; CDR2 reads YDEGEE. This CDR3 is 16 amino acids long. CDR3 DNA: TGTGCCAGCAGCATACAGGACTTGGGGGTCACAGATACGCAGTATTTT. As protein: CASSIQDLGVTDTQYF. The whole variable domain, remainder taken from reference TRBV5-8 and TRBJ2-3, is EAGVTQSPTHLIKTRGQQATLRCSPISGHTSVYWYQQALGLGLQFLLWYDEGEERNRGNFPPRFSGRQFPNYSSELNVNALELEDSALYLCASSIQDLGVTDTQYFGPGTRLTVL.

The chain links TRBV7-9 to TRBJ1-1; maybe TRBD1 (5 bases). This CDR3 has 14 amino acids. Germline V gene lookup returns CDR1 SEHNR and CDR2 FQNEAQ (reference sequence). Trimming left V 5 bases short and J 7 bases short, with 17 bases between. CDR3 sequence: CASSHEWGSNEAFF. CDR3 nucleotides: TGTGCCAGCAGCCACGAGTGGGGCAGTAATGAAGCTTTCTTT.

This chain joins TRBV4-2 and TRBJ1-2; D is perhaps TRBD1 (6 bases). The CDR3 is made up of 14 amino acids. From germline, CDR1 is LGHNA and CDR2 YNFKEQ. Between the trimmed V and J ends, which lost 2 bases and 8 bases, there was a span of 15 bases. CDR3 residues: CASSQRGVDGGYTF. The DNA for the CDR3 is TGTGCCAGCAGCCAAAGGGGGGTCGACGGGGGCTACACCTTC.

A single count supports this clone. The chain uses TRBV7-6 and TRBJ2-3; D is possibly TRBD1 or TRBD2 (5 bases each). Between the trimmed V and J ends, which lost 0 bases and 1 base, there was a span of 5 bases. This CDR3 contains 14 residues. Germline V CDR1 and CDR2: SGHVS, FNYEAQ. CDR3 nucleotide sequence: TGTGCCAGCAGCTTAGCGGGGGGCACAGATACGCAGTATTTT. Residues: CASSLAGGTDTQYF.

This chain connects TRBV5-4 to TRBJ1-5; the D is unclear. The CDR3 consists of 15 residues. Trimming removed 3 bases at V and 1 base at J, with 11 bases between. CDR1 and CDR2 from the germline V gene are SGHNT and YYREEE (reference sequence). In DNA form, the CDR3 reads TGTGCCAGCAGCTCCCTTATACGGAGCAATCAGCCCCAGCATTTT. Protein sequence: CASSSLIRSNQPQHF.

The V gene is TRBV19, the J gene TRBJ1-5; the D is unclear. Germline loops: CDR1 LNHDA, CDR2 SQIVND (reference sequence). V was shortened by 7 bases and J by 7 bases, with 20 bases between the two germline ends. The CDR3 is made up of 15 amino acids. CDR3 nucleotide sequence: TGTGCCAGTATTGGAGACATCGGTTTCTCGCAGCCCCAGCATTTT. Translating it yields CASIGDIGFSQPQHF.

The rearrangement uses TRBV5-5 and TRBJ2-5; D ambiguous. The CDR3 loop spans 11 amino acids. From germline, CDR1 is SGHKS and CDR2 YYEKEE (reference sequence). V lost 4 bases, J lost 3 bases, and 4 bases lay in between. The CDR3 DNA follows: TGTGCCAGCAGCGTTAAAGAGACCCAGTACTTC. This sequence encodes CASSVKETQYF. The full variable domain, in which reference TRBV5-5 and TRBJ2-5 provide the parts outside the CDR3, is DAGVTQSPTHLIKTRGQQVTLRCSPISGHKSVSWYQQVLGQGPQFIFQYYEKEERGRGNFPDRFSARQFPNYSSELNVNALLLGDSALYLCASSVKETQYFGPGTRLLVL.

This rearrangement joins TRBV18 to TRBJ2-2; no clear D. CDR3 length equals 13 residues. Germline CDR1 and CDR2: KGHSH and LQKENI. V lost 4 bases, J lost 4 bases, and 7 bases lay in between. CDR3 in DNA: TGTGCCAGCTCACGGGTCTTCACCGGGGAGCTGTTTTTT. This encodes CASSRVFTGELFF.

This clone was picked up one time. V and J are TRBV28 and TRBJ2-3; 7 bases map to TRBD1. There are 13 residues in the CDR3. CDR1 and CDR2 from the germline V gene are MDHEN and SYDVKM. After removal of 8 bases from V and 1 base from J, the junction contained 3 bases not matched to a gene. The CDR3 is CASLTGGTDTQYF. In DNA form, the CDR3 reads TGTGCCAGCCTTACAGGGGGCACAGATACGCAGTATTTT.

The rearrangement uses TRBV4-2 and TRBJ2-2; D unresolved. CDR1 and CDR2 from the germline V gene are LGHNA and YNFKEQ. CDR3 length: 13 amino acids. V dropped 1 base and J dropped 8 bases, with 8 bases sitting between them. CDR3: CASSQVRSGELFF. In DNA, the CDR3 is TGTGCCAGCAGCCAAGTGAGGTCGGGGGAGCTGTTTTTT.

The gene calls are TRBV15 and TRBJ1-1; tentatively, D is TRBD1 (5 bases). The CDR3 runs 15 residues. Germline-derived CDR1 and CDR2 are LNHNV and YYDKDF (reference sequence). Trimming pared 0 bases from V and 1 base from J, leaving 9 bases between. The CDR3 bases are TGTGCCACCAGCAGAGAGGGGGGGTGGAACACTGAAGCTTTCTTT. Protein sequence: CATSREGGWNTEAFF. The variable domain in full, with the rest retrieved from reference TRBV15 and TRBJ1-1, is DAMVIQNPRYQVTQFGKPVTLSCSQTLNHNVMYWYQQKSSQAPKLLFHYYDKDFNNEADTPDNFQSRRPNTSFCFLDIRSPGLGDTAMYLCATSREGGWNTEAFFGQGTRLTVV.

The chain links TRBV30 to TRBJ2-7; D is possibly TRBD2 (5 bases). Trimming shortened V by 5 bases and J by 6 bases, and 11 bases separated the two germline ends. The CDR3 covers 11 residues. The V gene's germline CDR1 is GTSNPN and CDR2 SVGIG (reference sequence). The CDR3 here is CAWGSAGEQYF. The CDR3 DNA is TGTGCCTGGGGCTCGGCGGGCGAGCAGTACTTC.

J is TRBJ2-7 and V is TRBV4-2, with TRBD2 matching over 8 bases. There are 15 residues in the CDR3. After removal of 0 bases from V and 6 bases from J, the junction contained 7 bases not matched to a gene. The V gene's germline CDR1 is LGHNA and CDR2 YNFKEQ. CDR3 sequence reads: CASSQELTSDFEQYF. The DNA for the CDR3 is TGTGCCAGCAGCCAAGAGTTGACTAGCGACTTCGAGCAGTACTTC.

Written as DNA, the CDR3 is TGTGCCAGCAGTTTCGTAGGGGCCCAAGAGACCCAGTACTTC. Encoded protein: CASSFVGAQETQYF. The chain links TRBV27 to TRBJ2-5; the D gene is possibly TRBD1 (5 bases). The CDR3 runs to 14 residues. Trimming removed 3 bases at V and 1 base at J, with 9 bases between. Looked up from germline, CDR1 is MNHEY and CDR2 is SMNVEV (reference sequence).

This clone appeared a single time. V gene TRBV25-1 combines with J gene TRBJ2-4; TRBD2 aligns across 9 bases. CDR3 length equals 17 residues. Germline V gene data show CDR1 as MGHDK and CDR2 as SYGVNS. Germline trimming cut 1 base from V and 2 bases from J; bases unmatched to any gene: 6. CDR3 region: CASSEWSLAGSKNIQYF. CDR3 bases: TGTGCCAGCAGTGAATGGAGCCTAGCGGGGTCCAAAAACATTCAGTACTTC.

V is TRBV25-1 and J is TRBJ1-2; D is unresolved. V lost 1 base, J lost 4 bases, and 13 bases lay in between. This CDR3 has 15 residues. The germline V gene encodes CDR1 MGHDK and CDR2 SYGVNS. The CDR3 sequence: CASSEFLDRSYGYTF. Here the CDR3 DNA reads TGTGCCAGCAGTGAATTCTTAGACCGTTCCTATGGCTACACCTTC.

J is TRBJ2-7 and V is TRBV6-1; D remains unclear. The length of the CDR3 is 13 residues. Per the germline V gene, CDR1 is MNHNS and CDR2 is SASEGT. Trimming took off 1 base at V and 6 bases at J, with 10 bases between the two ends. CDR3 DNA: TGTGCCAGCAGTGAAGTCAGTCCTTCCGAGCAGTACTTC. Translation gives CASSEVSPSEQYF.